The 29 T cell receptor beta chains presented below share a single source sample, sequenced in a study of blood T cell repertoires in COVID-19. Produced via immunoSEQ multiplex PCR; TCRdb's table is partial and in-frame only. The table includes 100,000 to 150,000 clones, over 65% detected once. The material sequenced was peripheral blood. All receptors come from a man aged 60 to 75 with acute or convalescent COVID-19.

The DNA for the CDR3 is TGTGCCAGCAGTTACTCACGGGAGGGCCAGAATGAGCAGTTCTTC. It yields the protein CASSYSREGQNEQFF. The chain carries TRBV6-5 and TRBJ2-1, with 8 bases identical to TRBD2. Trimming at V came to 0 bases and at J to 7 bases, leaving 5 bases not matched to a gene. Germline V lookup: CDR1 MNHEY, CDR2 SVGAGI. The CDR3 has 15 residues.

The genes are TRBV5-1 and TRBJ2-1, with TRBD2 as a possible D gene (6 bases). V shed 4 bases and J shed 5 bases, with 13 bases lying between them. The germline V gene has CDR1 SGHRS and CDR2 YFSETQ. CDR3 length: 14 residues. CDR3 sequence: CASSASGSNNEQFF. CDR3 DNA: TGCGCCAGCAGCGCCAGCGGGTCTAACAATGAGCAGTTCTTC.

The chain combines TRBV10-3 with TRBJ1-5, with D possibly being TRBD1 (6 bases). Germline CDR1 is ENHRY and CDR2 is SYGVKD. CDR3 length equals 13 residues. The V end was cut by 8 bases, the J end by 1 base, with 9 bases between. CDR3 DNA sequence: TGTGCCATCGTAGGACAGAGCAATCAGCCCCAGCATTTT. Protein product: CAIVGQSNQPQHF.

The chain carries TRBV5-1 and TRBJ1-4; 8 bases are a match to TRBD1. Trimming took 4 bases from V and 6 from J; bases not matched to a gene: 8. In germline, CDR1 is SGHRS, CDR2 YFSETQ. CDR3 length: 15 residues. The CDR3 loop is CASSGRTGGHEKLFF. In DNA form, the CDR3 reads TGCGCCAGCAGCGGCCGTACAGGGGGTCATGAAAAACTGTTTTTT.

CDR3 DNA sequence: TGCGCCAGCAGCTATACTAGCGGTTCTTACAATGAGCAGTTCTTC. Its protein is CASSYTSGSYNEQFF. This chain joins TRBV4-1 and TRBJ2-1, with TRBD2 identical over 8 bases. The CDR3 spans 15 residues. Germline CDR1 is MGHRA and CDR2 is YSYEKL. The V gene end was trimmed by 5 bases and the J gene end by 4 bases; junction bases not matched to a gene: 7.

V usage is TRBV28 and J usage is TRBJ1-1; TRBD1 might be the D (5 bases). The CDR3 is 16 amino acids. CDR1 MDHEN and CDR2 SYDVKM come from the germline V gene. Trimming removed 8 bases at V and 0 bases at J, with 19 bases between. The CDR3 bases are TGTGCCAGCCTCGCAGGGTATATTCGTATGAACACTGAAGCTTTCTTT. This translates into CASLAGYIRMNTEAFF.

This clone was observed a few times. This chain connects TRBV5-5 to TRBJ1-1; 8 bases agree with TRBD1. The V gene's germline CDR1 is SGHKS and CDR2 YYEKEE (reference sequence). The ends lost 0 bases at V and 6 bases at J; junction bases unmatched: 4. This CDR3 is built from 14 residues. Here the CDR3 DNA reads TGTGCCAGCAGCTTGGGGACAGGGTACCCTGAAGCTTTCTTT. It specifies CASSLGTGYPEAFF. Full variable domain (remainder filled in from reference TRBV5-5 and TRBJ1-1): DAGVTQSPTHLIKTRGQQVTLRCSPISGHKSVSWYQQVLGQGPQFIFQYYEKEERGRGNFPDRFSARQFPNYSSELNVNALLLGDSALYLCASSLGTGYPEAFFGQGTRLTVV.

The rearrangement uses TRBV7-8 and TRBJ1-4; D possibly corresponds to TRBD1 (6 bases). The CDR3 length is 15 residues. V shed 1 base and J shed 8 bases, with 14 bases lying between them. Germline V gene data show CDR1 as SGHVS and CDR2 as FQNEAQ. The CDR3 loop reads CASSLEGGAGEKLFF. CDR3 DNA sequence: TGTGCCAGCAGCTTAGAGGGGGGGGCGGGAGAAAAACTGTTTTTT.

The chain combines TRBV6-5 with TRBJ2-2; 8 bases line up with TRBD1. Trimming cost V 4 bases and J 12 bases; bases outside gene matches: 7. The length of the CDR3 is 13 residues. CDR1 and CDR2 (germline): MNHEY, SVGAGI. CDR3 amino acids: CASSFQGAQQLFF. CDR3 nucleotides: TGTGCCAGCAGTTTCCAGGGGGCGCAGCAGCTGTTTTTT.

V is TRBV27 and J is TRBJ2-7; D remains ambiguous. Germline CDR1 reads MNHEY; CDR2 reads SMNVEV (reference sequence). Trimming pared 10 bases from V and 0 bases from J, leaving 13 bases between. This CDR3 spans 13 amino acids. The CDR3 nucleotides are TGTGCCACCGCGAGCCCTCTCTCCTACGAGCAGTACTTC. This translates into CATASPLSYEQYF.

The chain uses TRBV4-2 and TRBJ2-3; TRBD2 matches 7 bases. CDR3 size: 16 residues. Germline loops: CDR1 LGHNA, CDR2 YNFKEQ. The V gene end was trimmed by 0 bases and the J gene end by 3 bases; junction bases not matched to a gene: 6. The CDR3 coding sequence is TGTGCCAGCAGCCAAGATCAGCCGGGAGGAACAGATACGCAGTATTTT. The encoded protein is CASSQDQPGGTDTQYF.

The rearrangement uses TRBV7-9 and TRBJ2-7, with TRBD1 matching over 8 bases. The V gene end was trimmed by 5 bases and the J gene end by 4 bases; junction bases not matched to a gene: 10. This CDR3 region has 15 residues. Looked up from germline, CDR1 is SEHNR and CDR2 is FQNEAQ (reference sequence). CDR3 bases: TGTGCCAGCAGCCTAGGACAGGGAGGAGTATACGAGCAGTACTTC. This translates into CASSLGQGGVYEQYF. The full variable domain, completed using reference TRBV7-9 and TRBJ2-7, is DTGVSQNPRHKITKRGQNVTFRCDPISEHNRLYWYRQTLGQGPEFLTYFQNEAQLEKSRLLSDRFSAERPKGSFSTLEIQRTEQGDSAMYLCASSLGQGGVYEQYFGPGTRLTVT.

V gene TRBV14 combines with J gene TRBJ1-6; the match to TRBD1 covers 7 bases. The CDR3 consists of 14 residues. V was pared by 1 base and J by 10 bases, with 4 bases of the junction left unmatched. Germline values: CDR1 SGHDN, CDR2 FVKESK. The CDR3 DNA reads TGTGCCAGCAGCCAAGGACAGGGCTGGTCACCCCTCCACTTT. The encoded protein is CASSQGQGWSPLHF.

The sample holds a few counts of this clone. The chain couples TRBV5-5 to TRBJ2-2; D gene ambiguous. The V gene lost 0 bases and the J gene lost 2 bases, with 8 bases spanning the gap. Per germline, CDR1 SGHKS and CDR2 YYEKEE (reference sequence). The CDR3 loop spans 15 amino acids. The DNA of the CDR3 is TGTGCCAGCAGCTTGGACGGAGATAACACCGGGGAGCTGTTTTTT. Its translation: CASSLDGDNTGELFF.

The CDR3 DNA reads as TGTGCCAGCAGCCCAGGCCGCGGGCCTTATGGCTACACCTTC. Translating it yields CASSPGRGPYGYTF. The V and J genes are TRBV7-8 and TRBJ1-2; D uncertain. Germline V gives CDR1 SGHVS, CDR2 FQNEAQ. The CDR3 extends over 14 amino acids. Trimming removed 5 bases at V and 5 bases at J, with 15 bases between.

The count of this clone is one. The chain is built from TRBV12-3 or TRBV12-4 and TRBJ2-1; 7 bases fit TRBD1. CDR3 size: 13 residues. V lost 8 bases, J lost 9 bases, and 10 bases stayed unmatched. CDR3 loop: CASQRQGLGEQFF. The CDR3 coding sequence is TGTGCCAGCCAGAGACAGGGTCTTGGTGAGCAGTTCTTC.

The gene calls are TRBV6-6 and TRBJ2-1, with 11 bases fitting TRBD1. This CDR3 has 15 residues. From germline, CDR1 is MNHNY and CDR2 SVGAGI (reference sequence). V lost 7 bases to trimming and J lost 5 bases; unmatched junction nucleotides: 7. The CDR3 region is CASTNRDRGNNEQFF. The CDR3 DNA follows: TGTGCCAGCACTAATCGGGACAGGGGGAACAATGAGCAGTTCTTC.

The chain carries TRBV7-3 and TRBJ2-1; no definite D call. V lost 5 bases, J lost 6 bases, and 17 bases lay in between. This CDR3 contains 15 residues. Germline CDR1 and CDR2: SGHTA and FQGTGA. The CDR3 DNA sequence: TGTGCCAGCAGCGGAACCCCTTCTCCGGGCAATGAGCAGTTCTTC. Amino acid sequence: CASSGTPSPGNEQFF.

The chain's CDR3 is CASSLAPGLAGTGELFF. The CDR3 DNA reads as TGTGCCAGCAGCTTGGCCCCGGGACTAGCGGGGACCGGGGAGCTGTTTTTT. The chain links TRBV5-6 to TRBJ2-2; TRBD2 agrees at 13 bases. Germline CDR1 reads SGHDT; CDR2 reads YYEEEE. J lost 5 bases, V lost 0 bases, and 4 bases had no gene match. The CDR3 sequence is 17 residues long.

The V gene is TRBV27, the J gene TRBJ2-7, with D perhaps TRBD2 (5 bases). Per germline, CDR1 MNHEY and CDR2 SMNVEV (reference sequence). There are 13 residues in the CDR3. Trimming removed 3 bases at V and 2 bases at J, with 8 bases between. CDR3 nucleotides: TGTGCCAGCAGTTTTATGGAGGCCTACGAGCAGTACTTC. Translation gives CASSFMEAYEQYF.

This clone has just one count. The chain is built from TRBV14 and TRBJ2-3; 11 nucleotides align to TRBD2. V was pared by 1 base and J by 11 bases, with 8 bases of the junction left unmatched. The germline V gene has CDR1 SGHDN and CDR2 FVKESK. The CDR3 loop spans 15 amino acids. The CDR3 is CASSQAPGLAALQYF. DNA of the CDR3: TGTGCCAGCAGCCAAGCTCCGGGACTAGCGGCTTTGCAGTATTTT.

This chain connects TRBV7-2 to TRBJ2-7; 8 bases match TRBD2. Germline V gene data show CDR1 as SGHTA and CDR2 as FQGNSA. The CDR3 length is 14 residues. V was clipped by 5 bases and J by 6 bases; unmatched bases: 9. CDR3 DNA sequence: TGTGCCAGCAGCATCTCCGGGACTAGACCCGAGCAGTACTTC. Its translation is CASSISGTRPEQYF.

The V gene is TRBV19, the J gene TRBJ1-5; TRBD1 agrees at 9 bases. V was clipped by 5 bases and J by 3 bases; unmatched bases: 2. This CDR3 comprises 14 residues. Germline assignment: CDR1 LNHDA and CDR2 SQIVND (reference sequence). This CDR3 is CASSWTGDNQPQHF. The CDR3 DNA is TGTGCCAGTAGTTGGACAGGGGACAATCAGCCCCAGCATTTT.

The J gene is TRBJ2-4, the V gene TRBV2; 8 nucleotides align to TRBD2. Germline loops: CDR1 SNHLY, CDR2 FYNNEI. V trimming: 1 base; J trimming: 1 base; junction bases outside the gene matches: 6. The CDR3 consists of 17 residues. The CDR3 nucleotides are TGTGCCAGCAGTGAAGGGGGAGCTAGCGGGGCCAAAAACATTCAGTACTTC. Translation: CASSEGGASGAKNIQYF.

The chain's CDR3 is CASSISTGLAEAFF. DNA for the CDR3: TGTGCCAGTAGCATCTCGACAGGTCTCGCTGAAGCTTTCTTT. The chain employs TRBV19 and TRBJ1-1, with D possibly matching TRBD1 (6 bases). The V and J ends lost 6 bases and 6 bases respectively, with 17 bases between them. The CDR3 covers 14 residues. Germline CDR1 and CDR2: LNHDA and SQIVND (reference sequence).

The gene calls are TRBV6-4 and TRBJ2-1; weak D call: TRBD2 (5 bases). V was trimmed by 6 bases and J by 5 bases, leaving 11 bases between them. The germline V gene has CDR1 MRHNA and CDR2 SNTAGT. The CDR3 is 13 amino acids. Here the CDR3 reads CASSLAAHNEQFF. The CDR3 DNA is TGTGCCAGCAGCCTAGCCGCGCACAATGAGCAGTTCTTC.

This chain uses TRBV14 with TRBJ2-2; perhaps TRBD2 as D (6 bases). V lost 4 bases to trimming and J lost 5 bases, with 17 bases between them. Germline V gene lookup returns CDR1 SGHDN and CDR2 FVKESK. The CDR3 consists of 16 residues. For the CDR3, the DNA is TGTGCCAGCAGCCCTTTCGGGAGAGTGGAAACCGGGGAGCTGTTTTTT. This translates into CASSPFGRVETGELFF.

The CDR3 spells CASSLVDQPQHF. The CDR3 coding sequence is TGTGCCAGCAGCTTGGTAGATCAGCCCCAGCATTTT. The chain recombines TRBV5-5 with TRBJ1-5; D ambiguous. V was pared by 0 bases and J by 5 bases, with 3 bases between. The CDR3 consists of 12 residues. Per germline, CDR1 SGHKS and CDR2 YYEKEE (reference sequence).

In its sample, this clone was seen once. The gene calls are TRBV11-3 and TRBJ2-1; perhaps TRBD2 as D (6 bases). Germline V lookup: CDR1 SGHNT, CDR2 YENEEA. V lost 1 base, J lost 1 base, and 11 bases lay in between. This CDR3 has 16 residues. The CDR3 is CASSLGGGVSYNEQFF. In DNA, the CDR3 is TGTGCCAGCAGCTTAGGGGGCGGGGTTTCCTACAATGAGCAGTTCTTC.